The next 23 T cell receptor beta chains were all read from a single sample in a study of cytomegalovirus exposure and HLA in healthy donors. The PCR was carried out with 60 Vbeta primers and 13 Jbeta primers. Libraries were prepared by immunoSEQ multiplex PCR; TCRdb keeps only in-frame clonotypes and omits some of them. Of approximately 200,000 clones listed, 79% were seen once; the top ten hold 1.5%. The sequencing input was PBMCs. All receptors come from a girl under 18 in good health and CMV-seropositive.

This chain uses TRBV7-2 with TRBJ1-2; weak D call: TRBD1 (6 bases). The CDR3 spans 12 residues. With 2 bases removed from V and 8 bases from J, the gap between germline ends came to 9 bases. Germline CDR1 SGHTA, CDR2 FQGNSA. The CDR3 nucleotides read TGTGCCAGCAGCTTATTCCAGGGGGGCTACACCTTC. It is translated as CASSLFQGGYTF.

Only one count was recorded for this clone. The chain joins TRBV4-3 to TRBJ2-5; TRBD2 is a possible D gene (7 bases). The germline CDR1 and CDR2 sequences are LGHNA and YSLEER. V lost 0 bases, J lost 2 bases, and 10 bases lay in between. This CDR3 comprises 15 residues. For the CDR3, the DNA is TGCGCCAGCAGCCAAGAGAGGGGGGGTCAAGAGACCCAGTACTTC. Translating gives CASSQERGGQETQYF.

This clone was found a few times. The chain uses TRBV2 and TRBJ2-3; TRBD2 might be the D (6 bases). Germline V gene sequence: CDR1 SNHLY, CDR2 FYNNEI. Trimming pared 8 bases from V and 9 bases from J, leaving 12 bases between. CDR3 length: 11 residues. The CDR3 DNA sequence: TGTGCCAGCTTTTATGGGGGGACGCAGTATTTT. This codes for CASFYGGTQYF.

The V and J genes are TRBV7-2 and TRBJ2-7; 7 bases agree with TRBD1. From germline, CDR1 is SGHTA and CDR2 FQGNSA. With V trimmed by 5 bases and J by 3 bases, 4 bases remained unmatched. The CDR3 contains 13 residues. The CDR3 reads CASSPRTGYEQYF. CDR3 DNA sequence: TGTGCCAGCAGCCCCAGGACAGGCTACGAGCAGTACTTC.

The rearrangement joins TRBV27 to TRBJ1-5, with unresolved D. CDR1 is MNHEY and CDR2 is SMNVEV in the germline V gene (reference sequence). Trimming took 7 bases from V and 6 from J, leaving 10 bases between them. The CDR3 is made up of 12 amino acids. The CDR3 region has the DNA TGTGCCAGCAATCGGAGGATTCAGCCCCAGCATTTT. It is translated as CASNRRIQPQHF.

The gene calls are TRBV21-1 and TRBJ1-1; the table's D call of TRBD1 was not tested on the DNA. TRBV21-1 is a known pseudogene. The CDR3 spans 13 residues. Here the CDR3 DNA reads TGTGCCAGCAGCAACCACATGAACACTGAAGCTTTCTTT. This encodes CASSNHMNTEAFF.

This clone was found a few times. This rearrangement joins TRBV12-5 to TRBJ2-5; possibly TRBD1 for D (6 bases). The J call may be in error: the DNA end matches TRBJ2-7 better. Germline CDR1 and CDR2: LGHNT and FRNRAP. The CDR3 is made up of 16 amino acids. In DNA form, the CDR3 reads TGTGCTAGTGGTTTGGTACAGGGCAGGGTGGGCTACGAGCAGTACTTC. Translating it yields CASGLVQGRVGYEQYF.

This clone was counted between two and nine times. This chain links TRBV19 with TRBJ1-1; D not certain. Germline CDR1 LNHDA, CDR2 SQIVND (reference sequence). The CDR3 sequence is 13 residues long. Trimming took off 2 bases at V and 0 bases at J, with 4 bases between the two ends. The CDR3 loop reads CASSIQLNTEAFF. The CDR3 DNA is TGTGCCAGTAGTATACAGTTGAACACTGAAGCTTTCTTT.

The CDR3 spells CASSLVRNTEAFF. As DNA, the CDR3 is TGTGCCAGCAGCTTAGTCCGGAACACTGAAGCTTTCTTT. The V gene is TRBV7-2, the J gene TRBJ1-1, with unresolved D. Germline assignment: CDR1 SGHTA and CDR2 FQGNSA. Trimming took 1 base from V and 1 from J, leaving 4 bases between them. The CDR3 runs 13 residues. Variable domain in full (rest from reference TRBV7-2 and TRBJ1-1): GAGVSQSPSNKVTEKGKDVELRCDPISGHTALYWYRQSLGQGLEFLIYFQGNSAPDKSGLPSDRFSAERTGGSVSTLTIQRTQQEDSAVYLCASSLVRNTEAFFGQGTRLTVV.

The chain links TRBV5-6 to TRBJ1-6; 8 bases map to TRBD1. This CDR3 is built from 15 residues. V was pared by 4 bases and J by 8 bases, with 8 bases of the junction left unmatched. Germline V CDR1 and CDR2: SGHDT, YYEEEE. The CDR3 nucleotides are TGTGCCAGCAGCAGCTTGGACAGGGAATATTCACCCCTCCACTTT. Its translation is CASSSLDREYSPLHF.

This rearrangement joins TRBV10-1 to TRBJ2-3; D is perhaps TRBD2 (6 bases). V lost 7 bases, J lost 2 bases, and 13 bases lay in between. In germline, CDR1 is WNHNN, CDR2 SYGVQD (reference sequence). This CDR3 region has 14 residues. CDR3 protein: CASKEGPHTDTQYF. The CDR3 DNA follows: TGCGCCAGCAAGGAGGGGCCCCACACAGATACGCAGTATTTT.

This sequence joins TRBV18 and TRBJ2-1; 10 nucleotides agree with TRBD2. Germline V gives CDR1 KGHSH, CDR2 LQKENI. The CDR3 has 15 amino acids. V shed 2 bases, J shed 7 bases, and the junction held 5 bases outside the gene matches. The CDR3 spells CASSPVSGGPNEQFF. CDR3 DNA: TGTGCCAGCTCACCAGTTAGCGGGGGGCCGAATGAGCAGTTCTTC.

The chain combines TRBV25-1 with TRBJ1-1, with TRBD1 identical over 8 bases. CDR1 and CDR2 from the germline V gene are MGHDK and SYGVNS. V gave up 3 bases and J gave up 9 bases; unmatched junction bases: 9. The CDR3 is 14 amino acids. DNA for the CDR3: TGTGCCAGCAGTGAGCCGCTACAGGGGGTTCAAGCTTTCTTT. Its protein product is CASSEPLQGVQAFF.

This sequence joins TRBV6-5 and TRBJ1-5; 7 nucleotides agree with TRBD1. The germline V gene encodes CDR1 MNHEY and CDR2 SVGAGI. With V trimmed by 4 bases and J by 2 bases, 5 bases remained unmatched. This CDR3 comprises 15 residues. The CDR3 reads CASSFRQGGNQPQHF. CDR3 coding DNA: TGTGCCAGCAGTTTTCGGCAGGGGGGCAATCAGCCCCAGCATTTT.

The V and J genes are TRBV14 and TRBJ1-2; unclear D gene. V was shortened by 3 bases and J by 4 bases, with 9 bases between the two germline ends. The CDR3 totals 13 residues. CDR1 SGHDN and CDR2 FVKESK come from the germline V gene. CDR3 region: CASSQGRSYGYTF. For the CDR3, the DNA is TGTGCCAGCAGCCAGGGGAGGAGCTATGGCTACACCTTC.

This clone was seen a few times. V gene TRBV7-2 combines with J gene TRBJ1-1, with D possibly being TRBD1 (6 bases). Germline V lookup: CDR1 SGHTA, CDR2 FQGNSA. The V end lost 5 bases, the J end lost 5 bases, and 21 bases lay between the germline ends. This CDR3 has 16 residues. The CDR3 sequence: CASSPGGPLLRTEAFF. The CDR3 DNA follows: TGTGCCAGCAGCCCGGGGGGGCCCCTACTGAGGACTGAAGCTTTCTTT.

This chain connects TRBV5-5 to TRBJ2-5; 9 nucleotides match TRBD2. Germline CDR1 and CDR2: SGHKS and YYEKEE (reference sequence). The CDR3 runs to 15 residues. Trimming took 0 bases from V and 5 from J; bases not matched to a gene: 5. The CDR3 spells CASSLVSGGTETQYF. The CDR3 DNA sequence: TGTGCCAGCAGCTTGGTTAGCGGGGGTACTGAGACCCAGTACTTC.

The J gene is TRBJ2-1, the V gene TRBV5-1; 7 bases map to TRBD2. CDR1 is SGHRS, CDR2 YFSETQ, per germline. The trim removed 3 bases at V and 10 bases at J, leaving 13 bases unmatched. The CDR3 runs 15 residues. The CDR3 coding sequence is TGCGCCAGCAGCTCTTCGGGGGGAGAAGTAGGAGAGCAGTTCTTC. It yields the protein CASSSSGGEVGEQFF.

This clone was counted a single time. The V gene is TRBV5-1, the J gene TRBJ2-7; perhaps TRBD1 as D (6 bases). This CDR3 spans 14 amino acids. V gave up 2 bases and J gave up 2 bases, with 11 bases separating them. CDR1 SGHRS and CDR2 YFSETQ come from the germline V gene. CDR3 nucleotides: TGCGCCAGCAGCTTCTTAGGACAGACCTACGAGCAGTACTTC. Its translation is CASSFLGQTYEQYF.

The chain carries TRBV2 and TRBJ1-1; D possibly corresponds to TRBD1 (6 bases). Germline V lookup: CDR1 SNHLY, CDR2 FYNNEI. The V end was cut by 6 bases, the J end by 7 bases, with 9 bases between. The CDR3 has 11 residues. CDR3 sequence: CASRADSEAFF. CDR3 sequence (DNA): TGTGCCAGCAGGGCGGACAGTGAAGCTTTCTTT.

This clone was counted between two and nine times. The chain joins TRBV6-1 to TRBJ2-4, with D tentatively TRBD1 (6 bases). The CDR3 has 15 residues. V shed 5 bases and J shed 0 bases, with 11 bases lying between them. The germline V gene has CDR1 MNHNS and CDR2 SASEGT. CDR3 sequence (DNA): TGTGCCAGCAGTCACGGGACACTAGCCAAAAACATTCAGTACTTC. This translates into CASSHGTLAKNIQYF.

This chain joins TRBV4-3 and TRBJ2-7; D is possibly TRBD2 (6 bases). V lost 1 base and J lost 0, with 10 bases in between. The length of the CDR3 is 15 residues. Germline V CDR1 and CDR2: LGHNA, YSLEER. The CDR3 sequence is CASSQGEAPSYEQYF. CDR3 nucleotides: TGCGCCAGCAGCCAAGGGGAGGCCCCCTCCTACGAGCAGTACTTC.

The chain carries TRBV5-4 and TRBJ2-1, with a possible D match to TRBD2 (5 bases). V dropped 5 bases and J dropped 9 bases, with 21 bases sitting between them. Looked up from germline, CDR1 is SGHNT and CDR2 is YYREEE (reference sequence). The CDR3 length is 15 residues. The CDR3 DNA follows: TGTGCCAGCAGGAAGGCGGGTTCAGAGGTGTCTGAGCAGTTCTTC. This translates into CASRKAGSEVSEQFF.